The 27 T cell receptor beta chains in this list originate from one sample, sequenced in a study of shared clonotypes between healthy human individuals. Naive CD8 cells lacked CD45RO and underwent positive selection for CCR7, leaving out terminally differentiated effector memory CD45RA+ cells. Assay used: immunoSEQ multiplex PCR; TCRdb lists only in-frame clones, some missing. This sample has hundreds of thousands of clones; around 93% occur once, and the top ten carry 24%. The specimen was naive CD8+ T cells sorted from blood. Receptors originate from a man aged 30 to 45 in good health.

This clone was counted a single time. This chain uses TRBV2 with TRBJ2-1; possibly TRBD2 for D (6 bases). Trimming took off 3 bases at V and 9 bases at J, with 12 bases between the two ends. The CDR3 covers 13 residues. Germline V lookup: CDR1 SNHLY, CDR2 FYNNEI. The CDR3 spells CASSEEGVAEQFF. CDR3 bases: TGTGCCAGCAGTGAGGAGGGAGTGGCTGAGCAGTTCTTC.

The chain links TRBV28 to TRBJ2-1; D may be TRBD2 (7 bases). Trimming stripped 7 bases from V and 0 bases from J, with 13 bases between. The germline V gene has CDR1 MDHEN and CDR2 SYDVKM. This CDR3 region has 15 residues. CDR3 amino acids: CASMGRGYSYNEQFF. The CDR3 DNA reads TGTGCCAGCATGGGGAGGGGGTACTCCTACAATGAGCAGTTCTTC.

This clone appeared a single time. V usage is TRBV13 and J usage is TRBJ2-7, with 7 nucleotides matching TRBD1. Germline assignment: CDR1 PRHDT and CDR2 FYEKMQ (reference sequence). V lost 5 bases and J lost 1; bases outside the gene matches: 5. This CDR3 region has 14 residues. This CDR3 is CASSGRDRSYEQYF. The CDR3 bases are TGTGCCAGCAGCGGCCGGGACAGATCCTACGAGCAGTACTTC.

The V call is TRBV27, the J call TRBJ1-1; TRBD1 aligns across 7 bases. Germline CDR1 reads MNHEY; CDR2 reads SMNVEV (reference sequence). The V gene end was trimmed by 8 bases and the J gene end by 5 bases; junction bases not matched to a gene: 8. The CDR3 contains 13 residues. In DNA, the CDR3 is TGTGCCAGCGGGAAGGGGGCGCCGACTGAAGCTTTCTTT. Its protein is CASGKGAPTEAFF.

The chain uses TRBV5-1 and TRBJ2-7; 8 nucleotides align to TRBD1. The V and J ends lost 7 bases and 5 bases, in that order; junction bases with no gene match: 8. Germline values: CDR1 SGHRS, CDR2 YFSETQ. The CDR3 consists of 13 residues. CDR3 residues: CASGPTGAHEQYF. As DNA, the CDR3 is TGCGCCAGCGGACCGACAGGGGCCCACGAGCAGTACTTC. Variable domain in full (rest from reference TRBV5-1 and TRBJ2-7): KAGVTQTPRYLIKTRGQQVTLSCSPISGHRSVSWYQQTPGQGLQFLFEYFSETQRNKGNFPGRFSGRQFSNSRSEMNVSTLELGDSALYLCASGPTGAHEQYFGPGTRLTVT.

The J gene is TRBJ1-5, the V gene TRBV19; no clear D gene. V was clipped by 0 bases and J by 1 base, with 4 bases between them. This CDR3 is 14 amino acids long. Germline lookup yields CDR1 LNHDA and CDR2 SQIVND (reference sequence). In DNA, the CDR3 is TGTGCCAGTAGTATAGAACGGAGCAATCAGCCCCAGCATTTT. Amino acids: CASSIERSNQPQHF.

J is TRBJ1-5 and V is TRBV7-8, with a tentative D call TRBD1 (6 bases). There are 17 residues in the CDR3. Germline lookup yields CDR1 SGHVS and CDR2 FQNEAQ. The V and J ends lost 5 bases and 0 bases respectively, with 17 bases between them. The CDR3 DNA follows: TGTGCCAGCAGCAACCCCTCCGGCAGGGGTAGCAATCAGCCCCAGCATTTT. This gives the protein CASSNPSGRGSNQPQHF.

V and J are TRBV28 and TRBJ2-1; unclear D gene. This CDR3 has 15 residues. V lost 6 bases and J lost 1, with 13 bases in between. The germline gives CDR1 MDHEN, CDR2 SYDVKM. CDR3 amino acids: CASSLATSSYNEQFF. The CDR3 nucleotides read TGTGCCAGCAGCCTCGCCACGTCTTCCTACAATGAGCAGTTCTTC.

The rearrangement joins TRBV27 to TRBJ1-2, with D possibly TRBD1 on 5 matching bases. The V end lost 5 bases, the J end lost 4 bases, and 11 bases lay between the germline ends. CDR3 length: 13 amino acids. The germline CDR1 and CDR2 sequences are MNHEY and SMNVEV (reference sequence). Written as DNA, the CDR3 is TGTGCCAGCAGTCCAGACAGATTCTATGGCTACACCTTC. Its protein product is CASSPDRFYGYTF.

For this clone: Other nucleotide sequences in the sample specify the same CDR3. The V and J genes are TRBV7-9 and TRBJ2-7; D might be TRBD1 (6 bases). Per the germline V gene, CDR1 is SEHNR and CDR2 is FQNEAQ (reference sequence). The CDR3 extends over 14 amino acids. Trimming took 5 bases from V and 0 from J, leaving 11 bases between them. The CDR3 loop is CASSPTGGSYEQYF. CDR3 nucleotides: TGTGCCAGCAGCCCGACAGGCGGCTCCTACGAGCAGTACTTC.

This rearrangement joins TRBV7-9 to TRBJ2-3; D unclear. This CDR3 region has 11 residues. The germline V gene encodes CDR1 SEHNR and CDR2 FQNEAQ (reference sequence). Trimming took off 7 bases at V and 5 bases at J, with 7 bases between the two ends. The chain's CDR3 is CASNLGDTQYF. The CDR3 coding sequence is TGTGCCAGCAACTTGGGAGATACGCAGTATTTT.

The CDR3 coding sequence is TGTGCCAGCAGCGACAAGGGGGGGAGGCCCTACGAGCAGTACTTC. Translated: CASSDKGGRPYEQYF. The V gene is TRBV14, the J gene TRBJ2-7; TRBD2 is a possible D gene (7 bases). V was clipped by 5 bases and J by 2 bases, with 16 bases between them. The CDR3 is 15 amino acids. Germline V lookup: CDR1 SGHDN, CDR2 FVKESK.

The chain couples TRBV7-8 to TRBJ1-1, with a possible D match to TRBD1 (5 bases). Germline loops: CDR1 SGHVS, CDR2 FQNEAQ. Trimming left V 3 bases short and J 3 bases short, with 11 bases between. The CDR3 loop spans 14 amino acids. The CDR3, as DNA: TGTGCCAGCAGCTTTGGGGCGGCGGACACTGAAGCTTTCTTT. This translates into CASSFGAADTEAFF.

This rearrangement joins TRBV11-3 to TRBJ2-3; D ambiguous. Trimming left V 4 bases short and J 1 base short, with 9 bases between. CDR1 is SGHNT, CDR2 YENEEA, per germline. CDR3 length equals 14 residues. The CDR3 bases are TGTGCCAGCAGCTCAAGCCAAGGCACAGATACGCAGTATTTT. This encodes CASSSSQGTDTQYF.

V and J are TRBV6-5 and TRBJ2-7; TRBD1 matches at 9 bases. CDR3 length: 14 residues. Germline CDR1 is MNHEY and CDR2 is SVGAGI. V dropped 6 bases and J dropped 3; count of bases not matched to a gene: 6. The CDR3 region has the DNA TGTGCCAGCAGCCCTGACAGGGGGGACTACGAGCAGTACTTC. Translated, it gives CASSPDRGDYEQYF.

The chain has TRBV6-6 and TRBJ2-1; 9 nucleotides match TRBD1. The V gene's germline CDR1 is MNHNY and CDR2 SVGAGI (reference sequence). This CDR3 has 14 residues. J was trimmed by 5 bases and V by 8 bases; bases with no gene match: 7. The CDR3 here is CASGIQGANNEQFF. In DNA form, the CDR3 reads TGTGCCAGCGGCATACAGGGGGCCAACAATGAGCAGTTCTTC.

This clone was counted once. This chain links TRBV11-2 with TRBJ1-5; 7 bases align to TRBD1. The ends lost 1 base at V and 2 bases at J; junction bases unmatched: 8. Looked up from germline, CDR1 is SGHAT and CDR2 is FQNNGV. The CDR3 runs 17 residues. CDR3 sequence (DNA): TGTGCCAGCAGCTTAGGCCCAGGGGGTTTCGGCAATCAGCCCCAGCATTTT. Translation: CASSLGPGGFGNQPQHF.

The chain recombines TRBV5-1 with TRBJ2-5, with 10 bases lining up with TRBD2. The J segment lost 1 base and the V segment lost 6 bases, leaving 3 bases of the junction unmatched. The CDR3 sequence is 14 residues long. Germline V lookup: CDR1 SGHRS, CDR2 YFSETQ. CDR3: CASNLAGVQETQYF. CDR3 coding DNA: TGCGCCAGCAATCTAGCGGGGGTCCAAGAGACCCAGTACTTC.

The gene calls are TRBV19 and TRBJ2-1; D may correspond to TRBD1 or TRBD2 (5 bases each). The germline CDR1 and CDR2 sequences are LNHDA and SQIVND (reference sequence). V shed 8 bases and J shed 8 bases, with 13 bases lying between them. This CDR3 comprises 12 residues. DNA of the CDR3: TGTGCCAGTGTAGGGGAGTTCGATGAGCAGTTCTTC. It is translated as CASVGEFDEQFF.

This clone has only one observation. The chain recombines TRBV6-5 with TRBJ2-2; TRBD1 or TRBD2 may be the D gene (5 bases each). Germline V CDR1 and CDR2: MNHEY, SVGAGI. The CDR3 runs to 16 residues. The V and J ends lost 2 bases and 6 bases respectively, with 16 bases between them. CDR3 residues: CASSYGRDPGAGELFF. CDR3 nucleotide sequence: TGTGCCAGCAGTTACGGCCGGGACCCCGGGGCCGGGGAGCTGTTTTTT.

This rearrangement joins TRBV13 to TRBJ1-2; D may be TRBD1 (5 bases). The CDR3 has 15 amino acids. Trimming pared 0 bases from V and 7 bases from J, leaving 15 bases between. Germline values: CDR1 PRHDT, CDR2 FYEKMQ (reference sequence). The CDR3 loop is CASSLGQVPITGYTF. The CDR3 DNA reads TGTGCCAGCAGCTTAGGACAGGTCCCGATCACTGGCTACACCTTC.

The rearrangement links TRBV28 to TRBJ1-4, with D unresolved. CDR3 length: 14 residues. The germline CDR1 and CDR2 sequences are MDHEN and SYDVKM. V lost 2 bases, J lost 5 bases, and 9 bases lay in between. The CDR3 nucleotides read TGTGCCAGCAGTTTAAACAGCGTGAATGAAAAACTGTTTTTT. Translated, it gives CASSLNSVNEKLFF.

V and J are TRBV27 and TRBJ2-7, with TRBD2 identical over 12 bases. The CDR3 spans 15 residues. CDR1 and CDR2 from the germline V gene are MNHEY and SMNVEV (reference sequence). Trimming removed 5 bases from V and 7 bases from J; junction bases left unmatched: 9. The CDR3 loop is CASSPLAGGLREQYF. The CDR3 nucleotides read TGTGCCAGCAGTCCCCTAGCGGGAGGGCTGCGAGAGCAGTACTTC.

V is TRBV16 and J is TRBJ1-4; D remains unclear. V lost 8 bases and J 8 bases, leaving 15 bases between the germline ends. Germline V lookup: CDR1 KGHSY, CDR2 FQNENV. The CDR3 is 13 residues long. For the CDR3, the DNA is TGTGCCAGCCGGGGAGGTCCCCGGGAAAAACTGTTTTTT. Encoded protein: CASRGGPREKLFF.

The V call is TRBV27, the J call TRBJ2-7; D is possibly TRBD1 or TRBD2 (5 bases each). The CDR3 totals 11 residues. Germline CDR1 MNHEY, CDR2 SMNVEV (reference sequence). V lost 10 bases to trimming and J lost 2 bases, with 9 bases between them. The CDR3 DNA reads as TGTGCCACTGAGGGGCCCTACGAGCAGTACTTC. This gives the protein CATEGPYEQYF.

The gene calls are TRBV29-1 and TRBJ2-2, with 12 positions matching TRBD1. Germline V CDR1 and CDR2: SQVTM, ANQGSEA. The CDR3 is 15 residues long. The junction had 6 bases not matched to a gene; V was cut back by 3 bases and J by 7 bases. As DNA, the CDR3 is TGCAGCGTTGATCCGGGACAGGGGGCTTTCGGGGAGCTGTTTTTT. This encodes CSVDPGQGAFGELFF.

Turning to this clone: The same CDR3 also results from other DNA sequences found in this sample. In DNA, the CDR3 is TGTGCCAGCAGCTTAGGGGCAACTAATGAAAAACTGTTTTTT. It translates to CASSLGATNEKLFF. J is TRBJ1-4 and V is TRBV7-9; unclear D gene. The V and J ends lost 1 base and 0 bases respectively, with 3 bases between them. The CDR3 contains 14 residues. In germline, CDR1 is SEHNR, CDR2 FQNEAQ (reference sequence).